These 8 T cell receptor beta chains were all obtained from the same sample, sequenced in a study of technical replicates of blood from a few donors. Sequencing used immunoSEQ multiplex PCR; TCRdb keeps in-frame clones, though not all of them. The table shows tens of thousands of clones, with about 95% occurring only once. Sequencing input: T cells isolated from PBMCs. These receptors were obtained from a human donor in good health.

The chain joins TRBV6-1 to TRBJ1-3, with a weak D call TRBD1 (5 bases). The CDR3 covers 14 residues. V dropped 6 bases and J dropped 1 base, with 10 bases sitting between them. CDR1 MNHNS and CDR2 SASEGT come from the germline V gene. This CDR3 is CASSGGVSGNTIYF. DNA for the CDR3: TGTGCCAGCAGCGGAGGGGTATCTGGAAACACCATATATTTT.

The chain links TRBV6-1 to TRBJ2-7; 7 bases agree with TRBD2. J gave up 7 bases and V 4 bases, and 16 bases lay outside the gene matches. Germline V gene sequence: CDR1 MNHNS, CDR2 SASEGT. CDR3 length: 16 amino acids. Written as DNA, the CDR3 is TGTGCCAGCAGTGGGAGGTCACCGACGACTAGCCGTGAGCAGTACTTC. It is translated as CASSGRSPTTSREQYF.

The gene calls are TRBV2 and TRBJ1-2; 7 bases are a match to TRBD1. Unmatched junction bases numbered 5, after V lost 7 bases and J lost 6 bases. The CDR3 has 12 residues. Germline CDR1 reads SNHLY; CDR2 reads FYNNEI. The CDR3 loop reads CASTRDSDGYTF. The CDR3 bases are TGTGCCAGCACCCGGGACAGCGATGGCTACACCTTC.

In this sample, this clone turned up once. The chain couples TRBV12-5 to TRBJ2-7, with a tentative D call TRBD2 (7 bases). Germline-derived CDR1 and CDR2 are LGHNT and FRNRAP. With 6 bases removed from V and 7 bases from J, the gap between germline ends came to 19 bases. The CDR3 is 14 amino acids. CDR3 amino acids: CASGPGGSTNEQYF. CDR3 in DNA: TGTGCTAGTGGACCGGGGGGCAGCACGAATGAGCAGTACTTC.

V is TRBV7-8 and J is TRBJ1-4; D is perhaps TRBD1 (6 bases). The germline V and J ends were trimmed by 1 base and 3 bases, with 6 bases remaining between them. The germline V gene has CDR1 SGHVS and CDR2 FQNEAQ. CDR3 length equals 14 residues. DNA for the CDR3: TGTGCCAGCAGCTTAGACAGGGCTAATGAAAAACTGTTTTTT. Amino acids: CASSLDRANEKLFF. Complete variable domain (other parts from reference TRBV7-8 and TRBJ1-4): GAGVSQSPRYKVAKRGQDVALRCDPISGHVSLFWYQQALGQGPEFLTYFQNEAQLDKSGLPSDRFFAERPEGSVSTLKIQRTQQEDSAVYLCASSLDRANEKLFFGSGTQLSVL.

The chain uses TRBV7-9 and TRBJ2-4, with 9 bases lining up with TRBD1. This CDR3 has 17 residues. Germline V CDR1 and CDR2: SEHNR, FQNEAQ (reference sequence). The junction had 7 bases not matched to a gene; V was cut back by 3 bases and J by 1 base. This chain's CDR3 is CASSFSGTGKAKNIQYF. The CDR3, as DNA: TGTGCCAGCAGCTTCTCCGGGACAGGGAAGGCCAAAAACATTCAGTACTTC.

The J gene is TRBJ2-2, the V gene TRBV5-8; D remains unclear. Per germline, CDR1 SGHTS and CDR2 YDEGEE. The length of the CDR3 is 14 residues. V was cut by 2 bases and J by 1 base, with 6 bases left in between. The CDR3 sequence is CASSFTVNTGELFF. DNA for the CDR3: TGTGCCAGCAGCTTTACGGTGAACACCGGGGAGCTGTTTTTT.

This chain connects TRBV12-5 to TRBJ1-2; possibly TRBD1 for D (6 bases). The germline V gene has CDR1 LGHNT and CDR2 FRNRAP. The CDR3 totals 14 residues. V shed 7 bases and J shed 4 bases, with 16 bases lying between them. The DNA for the CDR3 is TGTGCTAGTGCCAAAAGCGGGGGGCCCTATGGCTACACCTTC. It encodes CASAKSGGPYGYTF.